The clone carrying this TCR beta chain was picked up many times. The antigen is undetermined. This sample stems from a study of early T cells in non-severe SARS-CoV-2 infection. Findings and caveats of the study: CD4 and private specificities were missed by VDJdb matching, which favored anti-spike CD8 responses.

CDR1 is SGHAT, CDR2 FQNNGV, per germline. V lost 3 bases to trimming and J lost 4 bases, with 13 bases between them. CDR3 length: 14 amino acids. Attachment of unique molecular identifiers to individual cDNA molecules was performed. TCRdb called the 5' RACE reads again in MiXCR, with one record for every CDR3 protein. Among some 67,000 distinct CDR3 sequences listed, roughly an eighth were seen once. Material: whole blood. This TCR derives from an adult who was a healthcare worker with PCR-confirmed SARS-CoV-2 infection or an uninfected control (not recorded which). The chain links TRBV11-2 to TRBJ2-7; TRBD1 is a possible D gene (6 bases). CDR3 in amino acids: CASSLGDTVYEQYF. DNA of the CDR3: TGTGCCAGCAGCTTGGGGGACACTGTGTACGAGCAGTACTTC.